This TCR beta chain was obtained from a study of T cell repertoires in cytomegalovirus infection. TCRdb redid the calling of the reads with MiXCR, one entry per CDR3 protein. The repertoire consists of about a million distinct CDR3 sequences, with approximately 32% occurring once and the leading ten covering roughly 13%. V lost 6 bases, J lost 5 bases, and 12 bases lay in between. The CDR3 runs to 13 residues. Concerning this clonotype itself: The target antigen is unknown.

This chain connects TRBV12-3 or TRBV12-4 to TRBJ2-3, with D unresolved. The sequences come from cultured CD8+ T cells from PBMCs, collected from culture after CMV antigen stimulation. The TCR comes from a human donor in good health (CMV status not recorded). Some clones in this sample may be carry-over from other donors' samples. CDR3 residues: CASSPLLQDTQYF. CDR3 coding DNA: TGTGCCAGCAGCCCCTTACTCCAAGATACGCAGTATTTT.